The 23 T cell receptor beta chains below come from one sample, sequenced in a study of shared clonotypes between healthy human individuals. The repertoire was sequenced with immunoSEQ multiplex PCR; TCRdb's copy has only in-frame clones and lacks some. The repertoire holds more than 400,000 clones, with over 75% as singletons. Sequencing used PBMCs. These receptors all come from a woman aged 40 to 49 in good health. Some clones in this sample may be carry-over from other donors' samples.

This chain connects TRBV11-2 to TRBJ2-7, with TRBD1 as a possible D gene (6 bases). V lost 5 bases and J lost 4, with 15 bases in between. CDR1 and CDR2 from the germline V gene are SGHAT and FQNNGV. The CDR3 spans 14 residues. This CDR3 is CASSLQGSKYEQYF. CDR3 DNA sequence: TGTGCCAGCAGCCTTCAGGGGAGCAAGTACGAGCAGTACTTC.

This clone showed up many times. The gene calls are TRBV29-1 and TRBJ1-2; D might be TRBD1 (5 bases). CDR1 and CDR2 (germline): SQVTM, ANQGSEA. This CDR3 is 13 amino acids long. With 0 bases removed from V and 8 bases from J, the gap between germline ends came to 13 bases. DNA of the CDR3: TGCAGCGTTGAAGATGTGGGACCGGAGGGCTACACCTTC. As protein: CSVEDVGPEGYTF. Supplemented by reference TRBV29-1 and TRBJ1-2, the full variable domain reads SAVISQKPSRDICQRGTSLTIQCQVDSQVTMMFWYRQQPGQSLTLIATANQGSEATYESGFVIDKFPISRPNLTFSTLTVSNMSPEDSSIYLCSVEDVGPEGYTFGSGTRLTVV.

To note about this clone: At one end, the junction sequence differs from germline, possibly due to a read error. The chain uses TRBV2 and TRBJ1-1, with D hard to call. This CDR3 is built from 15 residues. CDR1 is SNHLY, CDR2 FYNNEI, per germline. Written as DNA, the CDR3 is TGTGCCAGCAGGGAAGCAATGGATGCGAACACTGAAGCTTTCTTT. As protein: CASREAMDANTEAFF.

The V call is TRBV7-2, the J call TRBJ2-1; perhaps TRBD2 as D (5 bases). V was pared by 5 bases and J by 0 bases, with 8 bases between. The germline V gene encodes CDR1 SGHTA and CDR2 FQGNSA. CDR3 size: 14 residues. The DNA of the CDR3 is TGTGCCAGCAGCCCGGACTCCTCCTACAATGAGCAGTTCTTC. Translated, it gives CASSPDSSYNEQFF.

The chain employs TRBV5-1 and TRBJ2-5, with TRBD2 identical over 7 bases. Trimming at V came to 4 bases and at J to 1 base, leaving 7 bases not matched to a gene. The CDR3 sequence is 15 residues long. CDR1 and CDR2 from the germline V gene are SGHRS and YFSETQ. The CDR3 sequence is CASSQTSLSQETQYF. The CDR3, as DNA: TGCGCCAGCAGCCAGACTAGCCTGAGCCAAGAGACCCAGTACTTC.

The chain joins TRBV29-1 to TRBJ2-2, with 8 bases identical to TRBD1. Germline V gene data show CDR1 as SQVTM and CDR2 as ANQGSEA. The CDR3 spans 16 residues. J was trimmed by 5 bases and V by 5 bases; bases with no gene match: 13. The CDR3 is CSVSPVQGALTGELFF. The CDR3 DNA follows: TGCAGCGTTAGTCCGGTTCAGGGGGCGCTTACCGGGGAGCTGTTTTTT.

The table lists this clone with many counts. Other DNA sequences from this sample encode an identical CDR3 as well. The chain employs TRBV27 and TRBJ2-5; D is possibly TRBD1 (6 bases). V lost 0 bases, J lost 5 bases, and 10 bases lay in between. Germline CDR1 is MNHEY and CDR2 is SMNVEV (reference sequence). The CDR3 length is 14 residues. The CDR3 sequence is CASSLSAGEETQYF. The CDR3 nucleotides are TGTGCCAGCAGTTTATCGGCAGGGGAGGAGACCCAGTACTTC.

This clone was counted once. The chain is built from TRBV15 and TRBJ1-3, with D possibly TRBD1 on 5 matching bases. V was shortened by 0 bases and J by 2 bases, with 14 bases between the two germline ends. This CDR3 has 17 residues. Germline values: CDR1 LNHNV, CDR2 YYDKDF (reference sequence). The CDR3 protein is CATSRDPGIRPGNTIYF. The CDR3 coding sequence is TGTGCCACCAGCAGAGATCCAGGGATTCGCCCTGGAAACACCATATATTTT.

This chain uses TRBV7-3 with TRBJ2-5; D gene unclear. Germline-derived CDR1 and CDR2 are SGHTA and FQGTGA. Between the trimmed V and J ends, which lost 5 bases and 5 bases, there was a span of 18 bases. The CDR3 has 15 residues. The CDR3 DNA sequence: TGTGCCAGCAGCCCCCGGGCCATCTCTGGGGAGACCCAGTACTTC. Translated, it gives CASSPRAISGETQYF.

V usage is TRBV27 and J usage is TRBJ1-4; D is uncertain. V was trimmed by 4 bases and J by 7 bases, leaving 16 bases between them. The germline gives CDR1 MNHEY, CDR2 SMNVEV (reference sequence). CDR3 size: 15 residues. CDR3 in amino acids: CASSSLWDTGEKLFF. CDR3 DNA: TGTGCCAGCAGTTCCCTCTGGGATACGGGTGAAAAACTGTTTTTT.

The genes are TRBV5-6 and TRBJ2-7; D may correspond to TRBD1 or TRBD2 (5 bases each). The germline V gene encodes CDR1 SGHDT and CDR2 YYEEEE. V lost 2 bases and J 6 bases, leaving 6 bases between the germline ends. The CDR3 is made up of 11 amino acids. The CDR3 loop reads CASSFGTEQYF. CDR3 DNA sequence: TGTGCCAGCAGCTTTGGGACCGAGCAGTACTTC.

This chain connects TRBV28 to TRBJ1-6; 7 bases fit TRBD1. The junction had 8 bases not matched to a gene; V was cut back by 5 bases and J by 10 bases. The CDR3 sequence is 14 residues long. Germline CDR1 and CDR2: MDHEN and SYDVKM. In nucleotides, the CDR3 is TGTGCCAGCAGTCCACGACAGGGCTGGTCACCCCTCCACTTT. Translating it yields CASSPRQGWSPLHF.

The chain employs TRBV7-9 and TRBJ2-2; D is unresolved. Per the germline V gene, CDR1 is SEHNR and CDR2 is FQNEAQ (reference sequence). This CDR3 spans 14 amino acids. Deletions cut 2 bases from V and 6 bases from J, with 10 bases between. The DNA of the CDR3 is TGTGCCAGCAGCTTATCCCTGTACGCCGGGGAGCTGTTTTTT. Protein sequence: CASSLSLYAGELFF.

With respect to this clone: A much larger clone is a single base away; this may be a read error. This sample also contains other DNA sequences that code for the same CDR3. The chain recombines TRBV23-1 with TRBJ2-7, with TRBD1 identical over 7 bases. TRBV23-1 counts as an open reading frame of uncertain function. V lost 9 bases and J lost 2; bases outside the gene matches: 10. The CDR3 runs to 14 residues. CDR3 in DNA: TGCGCCAGTCCGAGGACAGGTGAGACCTACGAGCAGTACTTC. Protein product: CASPRTGETYEQYF.

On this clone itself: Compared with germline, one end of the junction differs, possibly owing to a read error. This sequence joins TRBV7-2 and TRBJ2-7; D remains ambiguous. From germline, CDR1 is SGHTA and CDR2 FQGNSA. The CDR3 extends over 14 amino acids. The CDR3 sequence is CASRLGSGYYEQYF. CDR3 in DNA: TGTGCCAGCAGGTTAGGTTCCGGCTACTACGAGCAGTACTTC.

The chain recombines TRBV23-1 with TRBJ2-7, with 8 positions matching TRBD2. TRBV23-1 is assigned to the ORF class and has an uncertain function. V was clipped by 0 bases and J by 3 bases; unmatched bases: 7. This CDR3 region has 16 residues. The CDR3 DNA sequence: TGCGCCAGCAGTCAATCGGCACTAGCGGCCAACTACGAGCAGTACTTC. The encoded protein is CASSQSALAANYEQYF.

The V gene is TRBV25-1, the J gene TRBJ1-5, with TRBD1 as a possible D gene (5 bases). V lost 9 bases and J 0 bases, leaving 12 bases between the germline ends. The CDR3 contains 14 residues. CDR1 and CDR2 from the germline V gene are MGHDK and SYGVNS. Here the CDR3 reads CARGRGISNQPQHF. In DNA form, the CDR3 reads TGTGCCAGGGGACGGGGGATTAGCAATCAGCCCCAGCATTTT.

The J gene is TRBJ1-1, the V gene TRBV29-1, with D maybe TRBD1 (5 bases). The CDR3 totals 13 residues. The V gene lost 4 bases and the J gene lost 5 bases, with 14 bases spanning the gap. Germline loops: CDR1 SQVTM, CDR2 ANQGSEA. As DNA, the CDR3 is TGCAGCGTTGTAGCAGGTAGGGGAACTGAAGCTTTCTTT. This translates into CSVVAGRGTEAFF.

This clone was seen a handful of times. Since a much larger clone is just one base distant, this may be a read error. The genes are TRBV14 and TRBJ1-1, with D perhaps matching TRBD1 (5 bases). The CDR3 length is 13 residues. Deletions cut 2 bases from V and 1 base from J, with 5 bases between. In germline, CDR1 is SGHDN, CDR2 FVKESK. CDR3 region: CASSQQGNTEAFF. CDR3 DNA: TGTGCCAGCAGCCAACAGGGGAACACTGAAGCTTTCTTT.

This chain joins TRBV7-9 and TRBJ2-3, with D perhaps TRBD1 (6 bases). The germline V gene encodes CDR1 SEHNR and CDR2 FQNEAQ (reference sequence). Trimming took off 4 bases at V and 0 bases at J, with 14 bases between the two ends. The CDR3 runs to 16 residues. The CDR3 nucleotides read TGTGCCAGCAGCTCCCCCCGACAGGCTAGCACAGATACGCAGTATTTT. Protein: CASSSPRQASTDTQYF.

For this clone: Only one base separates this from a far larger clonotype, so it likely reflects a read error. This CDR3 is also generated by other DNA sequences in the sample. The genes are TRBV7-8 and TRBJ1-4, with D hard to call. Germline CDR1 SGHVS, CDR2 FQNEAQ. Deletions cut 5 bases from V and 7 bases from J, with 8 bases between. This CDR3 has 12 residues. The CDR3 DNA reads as TGTGCCAGCAGCCTACTAGGTGAAAAACTGTTTTTT. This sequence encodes CASSLLGEKLFF.

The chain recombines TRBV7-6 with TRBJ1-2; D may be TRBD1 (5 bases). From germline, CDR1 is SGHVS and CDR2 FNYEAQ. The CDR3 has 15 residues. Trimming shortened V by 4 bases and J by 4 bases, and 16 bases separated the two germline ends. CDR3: CASSSHGAPIYGYTF. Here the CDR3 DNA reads TGTGCCAGCAGCTCCCATGGGGCGCCGATCTATGGCTACACCTTC.

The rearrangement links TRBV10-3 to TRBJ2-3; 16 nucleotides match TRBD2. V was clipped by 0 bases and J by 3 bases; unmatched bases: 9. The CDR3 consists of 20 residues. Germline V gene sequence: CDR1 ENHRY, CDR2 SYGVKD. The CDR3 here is CAISESPPGLAGGRTDTQYF. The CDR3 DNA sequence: TGTGCCATCAGTGAGTCACCGCCGGGACTAGCGGGAGGGAGGACAGATACGCAGTATTTT.